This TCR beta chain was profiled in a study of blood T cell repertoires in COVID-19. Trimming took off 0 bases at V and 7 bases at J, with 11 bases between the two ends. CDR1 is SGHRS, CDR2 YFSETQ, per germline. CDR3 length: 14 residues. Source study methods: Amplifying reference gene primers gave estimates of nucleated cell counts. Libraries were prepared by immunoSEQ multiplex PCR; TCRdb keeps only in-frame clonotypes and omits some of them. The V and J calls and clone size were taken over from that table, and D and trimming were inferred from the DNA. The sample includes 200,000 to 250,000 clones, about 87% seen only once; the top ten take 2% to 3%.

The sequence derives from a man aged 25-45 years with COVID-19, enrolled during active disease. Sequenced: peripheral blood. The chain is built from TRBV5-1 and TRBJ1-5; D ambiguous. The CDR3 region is CASSLGAPGQPQHF. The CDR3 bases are TGCGCCAGCAGCTTGGGGGCCCCTGGGCAGCCCCAGCATTTT.